This T cell receptor (beta chain) was recorded in a study of cytomegalovirus exposure and HLA in healthy donors. The study ran its PCR with 60 Vbeta and 13 Jbeta primers. Measured with immunoSEQ multiplex PCR; TCRdb has only the in-frame clones, and not every one. The sample shows 150,000 or so clones, and 1% to 1.5% sits with its ten largest clones. Study results and caveats: Follow-up analysis later connected one missense variant in DCLRE1C with trimming of TCR beta V- and J-genes.

Details on this clone: Its antigen is as yet unknown.

The sample was PBMCs. The TCR sequence derives from a woman aged 60-75 years in good health and CMV-seronegative.

The CDR3 reads CASSPGTSGSGEQYF. The CDR3 DNA reads TGCGCCAGCAGCCCCGGGACTAGCGGGAGTGGGGAGCAGTACTTC. This chain joins TRBV5-1 and TRBJ2-7; 14 bases map to TRBD2. Trimming removed 4 bases from V and 7 bases from J; junction bases left unmatched: 7. The germline V gene has CDR1 SGHRS and CDR2 YFSETQ. This CDR3 is built from 15 residues.